Included here is one T cell receptor (beta chain) sequence, with context. This clonotype was observed a handful of times. Its binding antigen is unknown. This may come from a read error, since a much larger clone is one base off. From cysteine to phenylalanine, the CDR3 is 17 amino acids long. The kept DNA is CDR3 alone, 51 bases in frame from the first base. Trimming takes 2 bases from V and 0 bases from J, and the germline ends sit 16 bases apart. The germline V gene encodes CDR1 LGHDT and CDR2 YNNKEL (reference sequence). The iRepertoire nested amplicon-rescue multiplex PCR (arm-PCR) platform was used to amplify TCR alpha and beta CDR3 regions from RNA. The input for one-step reverse transcription and amplification was roughly 90-450 ng of either tissue mRNA or PBMC total RNA. After bead purification, a secondary multiplex PCR added Illumina adapters, and libraries were gel-purified between 200 and 400 bp. Libraries carried internal 6-nucleotide barcodes used for demultiplexing. Sequencing of libraries was performed on an Illumina MiSeq with 2x220 or 2x250 nucleotide paired-end reads. Under the source paper's analysis protocol: Paired reads were merged using FLASH 1.2.11 and aligned with BWA-MEM to the GRCh37 human genome, and TRA and TRB reads were then extracted. V and J assignment used an IMGT-derived reference of cassette sequences and CDR3 motifs that included pseudogenes. Reads were translated in three frames, and productive CDR3s were defined as those with a C...FGXG motif and no stop codons. Clonotypes were defined as unique combinations of V-J cassette pair and CDR3 amino acid sequence. Reads were filtered by Hamming distance, thresholded by each sample's sequence error rate in mapped regions. In-frame beta chains were kept once TCRdb had trimmed the public reads at Q25 with fastp and called clones with MiXCR. A single entry per CDR3 protein holds the most common genes and DNA from its merged rows. TCRdb, not the original authors, processed these V and J calls. In all, the sample holds some 4,900 distinct CDR3 sequences, and 30% to 35% of those were seen once. Less than 9.5% of the sample goes to the ten largest clones.

These data are taken from a study of glioma-infiltrating T cells (dated by TCRdb to 2016 to 2018). Regarding the complete study: Sequencing of TCR alpha- and beta-chain repertoires was performed on glioma tissue, on non-neoplastic brain tissue, and on matched peripheral blood mononuclear cells. Three low-grade glioma patients, seven or eight primary glioblastoma patients, and three non-glioma patients who contributed non-neoplastic brain tissue made up the paired cohort. To measure how far tissue and blood T-cell populations diverged, each tissue-infiltrating repertoire was compared against the peripheral blood repertoire of the same patient. The research as a whole found: VJ-independent divergence between tissue and blood was lower than expected in non-neoplastic patients but higher than expected in all gliomas, particularly low-grade gliomas. Group comparisons rested on small numbers: three non-neoplastic, three low-grade glioma and several glioblastoma patients. Only a very small number of CDR3 sequences turned up in both tissue and blood, a result put down to high CDR3 diversity combined with limited sampling.

The rearrangement joined TRBV3-1 to TRBJ2-5, and possibly TRBD1, on 6 matching bases. The sequenced sample consisted of glioma tissue, nonneoplastic brain tissue, or PBMCs (not recorded which). This TCR was sampled from a human donor with low-grade glioma or glioblastoma, undergoing nonglioma brain surgery, or in good health (not recorded which). The CDR3 reads as follows: CASSQTGRTVHQETQYF. The bases are TGTGCCAGCAGCCAAACGGGACGGACAGTTCACCAAGAGACCCAGTACTTC.